These 8 T cell receptor beta chains came from one sample sequenced in a study of T cell repertoires in cytomegalovirus infection. MiXCR, run by TCRdb on the reads, gives a single entry per CDR3 protein. Here the sample spans roughly 760,000 distinct CDR3 sequences, 35% to 40% being singletons. The sequenced material came from PBMCs. The receptors derive from a human donor in good health (CMV status not recorded). Some clones in this sample may be carry-over from other donors' samples.

The V and J genes are TRBV20-1 and TRBJ2-1; unclear D gene. CDR3 size: 15 residues. Germline CDR1 is DFQATT and CDR2 is SNEGSKA (reference sequence). V lost 4 bases and J lost 7, with 20 bases in between. The CDR3 nucleotides are TGCAGTGCTAATCTGGGCAGCTCAGTGGGTAATGAGCAGTTCTTC. It specifies CSANLGSSVGNEQFF.

A note on this clonotype: The junction and the germline gene differ at one end; a read error may be behind it. The rearrangement uses TRBV4-2 and TRBJ1-1; D may be TRBD1 (6 bases). CDR3 length equals 12 residues. CDR1 is LGHNA and CDR2 is YNFKEQ in the germline V gene. CDR3 protein: CASSRGRGFAFF. CDR3 nucleotides: TGTGCCAGCAGCCGGGGGCGCGGGTTCGCTTTTTTT.

The chain's CDR3 is CASSLGGGGIDTEAFF. CDR3 in DNA: TGTGCCAGCAGCTTAGGAGGGGGCGGGATCGACACTGAAGCTTTCTTT. V and J are TRBV7-6 and TRBJ1-1; 7 bases match TRBD1. Looked up from germline, CDR1 is SGHVS and CDR2 is FNYEAQ. With V trimmed by 1 base and J by 3 bases, 8 bases remained unmatched. The CDR3 is 16 amino acids.

This clonotype showed up just once. In this CDR3 the conserved last residue, phenylalanine or tryptophan, is missing, so a read error is likely. J is TRBJ2-3 and V is TRBV2; possibly TRBD2 for D (5 bases). CDR3 length equals 14 residues. V was shortened by 7 bases and J by 11 bases, with 22 bases between the two germline ends. The germline CDR1 and CDR2 sequences are SNHLY and FYNNEI. The CDR3 is CASNAAADKLVQYC. The DNA for the CDR3 is TGTGCCAGCAACGCAGCGGCTGATAAACTCGTGCAGTATTGT.

In its sample, this clonotype was seen many times. J is TRBJ1-5 and V is TRBV7-2; the D is unclear. The V gene's germline CDR1 is SGHTA and CDR2 FQGNSA. Trimming pared 1 base from V and 0 bases from J, leaving 7 bases between. There are 15 residues in the CDR3. The CDR3 loop is CASSLEADSNQPQHF. The CDR3 nucleotides are TGTGCCAGCAGCTTAGAGGCAGATAGCAATCAGCCCCAGCATTTT.

There are many counts of this clonotype. The CDR3 reads CASTPGLAGEASYEQYF. In DNA, the CDR3 is TGTGCCAGCACCCCAGGCCTAGCGGGAGAGGCCTCCTACGAGCAGTACTTC. The gene calls are TRBV7-2 and TRBJ2-7; TRBD2 agrees at 10 bases. Trimming took 7 bases from V and 0 from J; bases not matched to a gene: 12. Germline-derived CDR1 and CDR2 are SGHTA and FQGNSA. This CDR3 contains 17 residues.

The chain recombines TRBV6-1 with TRBJ2-7; no definite D call. V lost 0 bases and J lost 0, with 9 bases in between. Germline V lookup: CDR1 MNHNS, CDR2 SASEGT. CDR3 size: 15 residues. Written as DNA, the CDR3 is TGTGCCAGCAGTGAAGCTAGGACCTACTCCTACGAGCAGTACTTC. The encoded protein is CASSEARTYSYEQYF.

The chain employs TRBV11-1 and TRBJ1-1; D unclear. The CDR3 runs to 12 residues. Germline CDR1 SGHAT, CDR2 FQDESV (reference sequence). The V gene lost 8 bases and the J gene lost 4 bases, with 11 bases spanning the gap. The DNA of the CDR3 is TGTGCCAGCGGAAAGGGAGTCACTGAAGCTTTCTTT. It is translated as CASGKGVTEAFF.